These 28 T cell receptor beta chains were all obtained from the same sample, sequenced in a study of blood T cell repertoires in COVID-19. Method: immunoSEQ multiplex PCR; TCRdb's copy keeps in-frame clones and lacks some. The sample shows 310,000 or so clones, roughly 86% of them seen only once. What was sequenced was peripheral blood. These receptors were taken from an older man with acute or convalescent COVID-19.

Of note for this clone: Distinct nucleotide sequences in the sample also encode this CDR3. The chain combines TRBV7-9 with TRBJ1-4, with TRBD1 identical over 9 bases. V shed 5 bases, J shed 5 bases, and the junction held 3 bases outside the gene matches. CDR1 is SEHNR, CDR2 FQNEAQ, per germline (reference sequence). This CDR3 contains 14 residues. The CDR3 bases are TGTGCCAGCAGCCGAGGACAGGGGAATGAAAAACTGTTTTTT. It yields the protein CASSRGQGNEKLFF.

This chain links TRBV7-2 with TRBJ2-1; D possibly corresponds to TRBD1 (6 bases). The V gene's germline CDR1 is SGHTA and CDR2 FQGNSA. V was cut by 5 bases and J by 7 bases, with 15 bases left in between. This CDR3 has 14 residues. The CDR3 loop reads CASSPGQSFNEQFF. CDR3 DNA: TGTGCCAGCAGCCCTGGACAGTCCTTTAATGAGCAGTTCTTC. The full variable domain, completed using reference TRBV7-2 and TRBJ2-1, is GAGVSQSPSNKVTEKGKDVELRCDPISGHTALYWYRQSLGQGLEFLIYFQGNSAPDKSGLPSDRFSAERTGGSVSTLTIQRTQQEDSAVYLCASSPGQSFNEQFFGPGTRLTVL.

This sequence joins TRBV28 and TRBJ2-6, with TRBD1 identical over 11 bases. Germline-derived CDR1 and CDR2 are MDHEN and SYDVKM. With 8 bases clipped from V and 0 bases from J, the junction kept 9 bases outside the gene matches. The CDR3 is made up of 18 amino acids. This CDR3 reads CASGFFGTGGSGANVLTF. In DNA, the CDR3 is TGTGCCAGCGGATTCTTTGGGACAGGGGGCTCTGGGGCCAACGTCCTGACTTTC.

V and J are TRBV7-2 and TRBJ2-3; 9 bases are shared with TRBD1. Germline lookup yields CDR1 SGHTA and CDR2 FQGNSA. The CDR3 spans 18 residues. J lost 2 bases, V lost 5 bases, and 14 bases had no gene match. The CDR3 protein is CASSKYRTGALDTDTQYF. CDR3 nucleotides: TGTGCCAGCAGCAAATATAGGACAGGGGCGTTGGACACAGATACGCAGTATTTT.

The chain recombines TRBV7-2 with TRBJ2-2; 11 nucleotides agree with TRBD2. Trimming at V came to 5 bases and at J to 6 bases, leaving 5 bases not matched to a gene. This CDR3 has 15 residues. CDR1 and CDR2 (germline): SGHTA, FQGNSA. CDR3 protein: CASSTTLAGAGELFF. DNA of the CDR3: TGTGCCAGCAGCACCACACTAGCGGGAGCCGGGGAGCTGTTTTTT.

This rearrangement joins TRBV21-1 to TRBJ2-7; the table's D gene call, TRBD1, was not cross checked with the DNA. TRBV21-1 is designated a pseudogene. The CDR3 sequence is 14 residues long. The CDR3 DNA reads as TGTGCCAGCAGCAAGCCGGGACACCCCTACGAGCAGTACTTC. Its protein is CASSKPGHPYEQYF.

The gene calls are TRBV19 and TRBJ1-5; 9 bases are a match to TRBD1. Germline CDR1 LNHDA, CDR2 SQIVND (reference sequence). V trimming: 7 bases; J trimming: 0 bases; junction bases outside the gene matches: 4. CDR3 length equals 15 residues. This chain's CDR3 is CASTWTGDSNQPQHF. DNA for the CDR3: TGTGCCAGTACCTGGACAGGGGATAGCAATCAGCCCCAGCATTTT.

This chain connects TRBV5-6 to TRBJ1-2; D unresolved. V lost 2 bases and J lost 3, with 14 bases in between. The germline V gene has CDR1 SGHDT and CDR2 YYEEEE. The CDR3 covers 15 residues. The CDR3 spells CASSFIEGRDYGYTF. The DNA of the CDR3 is TGTGCCAGCAGCTTTATCGAGGGAAGAGACTATGGCTACACCTTC.

V gene TRBV5-1 combines with J gene TRBJ1-4, with 8 nucleotides matching TRBD1. Germline-derived CDR1 and CDR2 are SGHRS and YFSETQ. V dropped 0 bases and J dropped 8; count of bases not matched to a gene: 6. The CDR3 extends over 15 amino acids. In DNA, the CDR3 is TGCGCCAGCAGCTTGGAGGCAGGGGGCAGGGAAAAACTGTTTTTT. Its translation is CASSLEAGGREKLFF.

This chain connects TRBV11-3 to TRBJ2-1; 14 bases line up with TRBD2. The junction had 7 bases not matched to a gene; V was cut back by 5 bases and J by 7 bases. The CDR3 has 16 residues. CDR1 and CDR2 from the germline V gene are SGHNT and YENEEA. CDR3 DNA sequence: TGTGCCAGCAGCCCGACTAGCGGGAGGGCAGGGAATGAGCAGTTCTTC. The encoded protein is CASSPTSGRAGNEQFF.

The V gene is TRBV19, the J gene TRBJ1-5, with TRBD1 identical over 7 bases. Trimming cost V 4 bases and J 2 bases; bases outside gene matches: 5. The CDR3 length is 15 residues. The V gene's germline CDR1 is LNHDA and CDR2 SQIVND (reference sequence). This CDR3 reads CASSTTDRGNQPQHF. CDR3 nucleotide sequence: TGTGCCAGTAGTACCACAGACAGGGGCAATCAGCCCCAGCATTTT.

This chain joins TRBV2 and TRBJ2-7; D may be TRBD1 (5 bases). Between the trimmed V and J ends, which lost 3 bases and 0 bases, there was a span of 12 bases. Germline V gives CDR1 SNHLY, CDR2 FYNNEI. The CDR3 is 15 amino acids. CDR3: CASSEQGISSYEQYF. The DNA of the CDR3 is TGTGCCAGCAGTGAGCAGGGCATCAGCTCCTACGAGCAGTACTTC.

The chain employs TRBV28 and TRBJ2-3, with 7 bases fitting TRBD2. The J segment lost 4 bases and the V segment lost 5 bases, leaving 9 bases of the junction unmatched. CDR1 and CDR2 from the germline V gene are MDHEN and SYDVKM. CDR3 length equals 15 residues. The CDR3 loop reads CASSGGGSRADTQYF. The CDR3 nucleotides read TGTGCCAGCAGTGGGGGGGGGTCCAGGGCAGATACGCAGTATTTT.

The chain joins TRBV15 to TRBJ1-1; possibly TRBD1 for D (6 bases). The CDR3 has 14 amino acids. Between the trimmed V and J ends, which lost 0 bases and 6 bases, there was a span of 11 bases. Germline loops: CDR1 LNHNV, CDR2 YYDKDF (reference sequence). The CDR3 loop is CATSRDRGFSEAFF. CDR3 DNA: TGTGCCACCAGCAGAGATAGGGGGTTTTCTGAAGCTTTCTTT.

The rearrangement links TRBV6-2 or TRBV6-3 to TRBJ2-2; TRBD2 matches at 13 bases. The CDR3 sequence is 19 residues long. J was trimmed by 4 bases and V by 4 bases; bases with no gene match: 12. Germline V gene data show CDR1 as MNHEY and CDR2 as SVGEGT. The chain's CDR3 is CASSFAVGLAGSVTGELFF. The CDR3 region has the DNA TGTGCCAGCAGTTTCGCAGTGGGACTAGCGGGATCGGTCACCGGGGAGCTGTTTTTT.

V usage is TRBV14 and J usage is TRBJ1-1, with a possible D match to TRBD1 (5 bases). V was clipped by 1 base and J by 4 bases, with 10 bases between them. The length of the CDR3 is 14 residues. Germline CDR1 SGHDN, CDR2 FVKESK. The CDR3 bases are TGTGCCAGCAGCCAAGTCGGGGGATTCACTGAAGCTTTCTTT. Protein: CASSQVGGFTEAFF.

V and J are TRBV7-2 and TRBJ2-7; D uncertain. Germline V gives CDR1 SGHTA, CDR2 FQGNSA. Deletions cut 5 bases from V and 3 bases from J, with 5 bases between. CDR3 length: 11 residues. CDR3 region: CASSPGYEQYF. In DNA, the CDR3 is TGTGCCAGCAGCCCCGGCTACGAGCAGTACTTC.

The V gene is TRBV20-1, the J gene TRBJ1-1; no clear D gene. Germline loops: CDR1 DFQATT, CDR2 SNEGSKA (reference sequence). The CDR3 totals 15 residues. Trimming removed 3 bases at V and 3 bases at J, with 17 bases between. The CDR3 is CSASDARKADTEAFF. The CDR3 bases are TGCAGTGCTAGTGACGCCCGGAAGGCGGACACTGAAGCTTTCTTT.

This clone was counted once. The chain joins TRBV14 to TRBJ2-7, with unresolved D. This CDR3 is 13 amino acids long. Germline assignment: CDR1 SGHDN and CDR2 FVKESK. Trimming shortened V by 8 bases and J by 2 bases, and 13 bases separated the two germline ends. The CDR3 loop reads CASPVTSPYEQYF. The CDR3 DNA reads TGTGCCAGCCCCGTTACGAGTCCCTACGAGCAGTACTTC.

This chain uses TRBV7-8 with TRBJ2-7; 8 nucleotides match TRBD1. CDR3 length: 15 amino acids. V lost 5 bases and J lost 0; bases outside the gene matches: 6. In germline, CDR1 is SGHVS, CDR2 FQNEAQ. The CDR3 sequence is CASSAGTGSSYEQYF. Written as DNA, the CDR3 is TGTGCCAGCAGCGCGGGGACAGGTAGCTCCTACGAGCAGTACTTC.

This clone was counted between two and nine times. The J gene is TRBJ1-1, the V gene TRBV7-8; possible D gene TRBD1, 5 bases. The CDR3 is 15 residues long. V gave up 1 base and J gave up 5 bases, with 14 bases separating them. Germline CDR1 is SGHVS and CDR2 is FQNEAQ. Written as DNA, the CDR3 is TGTGCCAGCAGCTTAGGGCAGGGAGGGAAGACTGAAGCTTTCTTT. Amino acids: CASSLGQGGKTEAFF.

V and J are TRBV7-9 and TRBJ1-2; a possible D gene is TRBD1 (6 bases). From germline, CDR1 is SEHNR and CDR2 FQNEAQ (reference sequence). The CDR3 sequence is 14 residues long. The V end was cut by 3 bases, the J end by 0 bases, with 8 bases between. The CDR3 loop is CASSFGQSNYGYTF. DNA for the CDR3: TGTGCCAGCAGCTTCGGACAGTCTAACTATGGCTACACCTTC.

This clone was counted only a few times. This chain connects TRBV29-1 to TRBJ1-1; D perhaps matches TRBD1 (5 bases). The V end lost 1 base, the J end lost 4 bases, and 13 bases lay between the germline ends. CDR3 length equals 14 residues. Germline V gene data show CDR1 as SQVTM and CDR2 as ANQGSEA. The CDR3: CSVEGTGGVTEAFF. The CDR3 nucleotides read TGCAGCGTTGAAGGAACAGGCGGCGTCACTGAAGCTTTCTTT. Together with reference TRBV29-1 and TRBJ1-1, the CDR3 gives the full variable domain: SAVISQKPSRDICQRGTSLTIQCQVDSQVTMMFWYRQQPGQSLTLIATANQGSEATYESGFVIDKFPISRPNLTFSTLTVSNMSPEDSSIYLCSVEGTGGVTEAFFGQGTRLTVV.

This clone was seen a few times. The V call is TRBV6-5, the J call TRBJ2-1, with 7 bases that match TRBD1. Germline CDR1 is MNHEY and CDR2 is SVGAGI. This CDR3 spans 14 amino acids. The junction had 10 bases not matched to a gene; V was cut back by 7 bases and J by 7 bases. The CDR3 DNA follows: TGTGCCAGCACTACCCCGGGACAGATTAATGAGCAGTTCTTC. Translated: CASTTPGQINEQFF.

The chain links TRBV11-2 to TRBJ2-1, with D tentatively TRBD2 (7 bases). V lost 1 base and J 9 bases, leaving 13 bases between the germline ends. The CDR3 is made up of 14 amino acids. The V gene's germline CDR1 is SGHAT and CDR2 FQNNGV. CDR3 DNA sequence: TGTGCCAGCAGCTTAGGGGGGGGCCGAGGTGAGCAGTTCTTC. Its translation is CASSLGGGRGEQFF. Drawing the rest from reference TRBV11-2 and TRBJ2-1, the complete variable domain is EAGVAQSPRYKIIEKRQSVAFWCNPISGHATLYWYQQILGQGPKLLIQFQNNGVVDDSQLPKDRFSAERLKGVDSTLKIQPAKLEDSAVYLCASSLGGGRGEQFFGPGTRLTVL.

This clone was seen only a few times. V usage is TRBV7-2 and J usage is TRBJ1-5; 12 nucleotides agree with TRBD1. Germline CDR1 SGHTA, CDR2 FQGNSA. This CDR3 comprises 15 residues. The trim removed 5 bases at V and 5 bases at J, leaving 4 bases unmatched. CDR3 residues: CASSIGTGGHQPQHF. As DNA, the CDR3 is TGTGCCAGCAGCATTGGGACAGGGGGCCATCAGCCCCAGCATTTT.

In its sample, this clone was seen once. This rearrangement joins TRBV4-3 to TRBJ2-1, with 8 bases matching TRBD1. The CDR3 extends over 16 amino acids. The J segment lost 3 bases and the V segment lost 0 bases, leaving 4 bases of the junction unmatched. CDR1 is LGHNA and CDR2 is YSLEER in the germline V gene. The CDR3 is CASSQDGTGNYNEQFF. The CDR3 DNA follows: TGCGCCAGCAGCCAAGACGGGACAGGTAACTACAATGAGCAGTTCTTC.

In this sample, this clone turned up a few times. The genes are TRBV5-5 and TRBJ2-4; 8 positions match TRBD2. V shed 2 bases, J shed 9 bases, and the junction held 10 bases outside the gene matches. This CDR3 comprises 15 residues. CDR1 and CDR2 (germline): SGHKS, YYEKEE (reference sequence). The CDR3 DNA follows: TGTGCCAGCAGCTTCACCGGGGGGGCCTCGGCCATTCAGTACTTC. Protein product: CASSFTGGASAIQYF.